This T cell receptor beta chain was obtained from a study of EBV T-cell therapy then PD-1 blockade in nasopharyngeal carcinoma (dated by TCRdb to the early 2020s). From the cysteine through the phenylalanine, the CDR3 covers 15 amino acids. Left in the record is the CDR3 DNA by itself, 45 bases read in frame from the first base. Trimming removed 0 bases from V and 4 bases from J, leaving 10 bases between the germline ends. Looking up the germline V gene yields CDR1 LGHNA and CDR2 YNFKEQ. The Qiagen DNeasy Kit was used to extract genomic DNA from the sorted cells. Deep sequencing of the TCR beta chain was done on the immunoSEQ platform. From the authors' description of their analysis: Repertoire data analysis was performed with the immunoSEQ Analyzer software. TCRdb re-hosts the immuneACCESS table, in-frame sequences only. Its copies lack some clones; in the studies checked, an unresolved V gene accounts for under half of them, and the cause for the rest is not known. The DNA was the basis for D and trimming; V, J and clone size are from that table. In this sample the table shows about 23,000 clones, approximately 84% of which occur a single time. The ten largest clones represent approximately 28% of the sample.

Read against the paper, the sample's treatment or condition label means: AdE1-LMPpoly-expanded autologous EBV-specific T-cell therapy followed by anti-PD-1 nivolumab. This clone is labeled medium-sized (0.01 to 0.1%). The antigen it binds to is not known. There are no base qualities to consult, and no much larger clone falls within one base. The rearranged segments are TRBV4-2 and TRBJ1-3, with no confident D gene call. This TCR came from a middle-aged man with nasopharyngeal carcinoma. The sample consisted of CD8+ T cells from blood, taken at roughly day 60 from a patient whose treatment included autologous EBV-specific T cells and nivolumab. The CDR3 amino acid sequence is: CASSQDPGAGNTIYF. The nucleotides read TGTGCCAGCAGCCAAGATCCGGGAGCGGGAAACACCATATATTTT.